The rows below give T cell receptor beta chains drawn from one sample of a study of T cell repertoires in cytomegalovirus infection. TCRdb itself ran the reads through MiXCR, one entry per CDR3 protein. The table has roughly 860,000 distinct CDR3 sequences, roughly 33% seen once. The antigens these receptors bind are not known. Specimen: cultured CD8+ T cells from PBMCs, collected from culture after CMV antigen stimulation. These receptors all stem from a human donor in good health (CMV status not recorded). Some clones in this sample may be carry-over from other donors' samples. Each CDR3 is given with its conserved first and last residue. The order of the fields is V gene, J gene, CDR3 length, CDR3 protein.

V gene: TRBV7-2; J gene: TRBJ2-3; CDR3 length: 14; CDR3 protein: CASSLAPSGGPWSF
V gene: TRBV29-1; J gene: TRBJ1-1; CDR3 length: 14; CDR3 protein: CSVGFPGAGTEAFF
V gene: TRBV10-3; J gene: TRBJ2-1; CDR3 length: 14; CDR3 protein: CASIPGQTYNEQFF
V gene: TRBV7-2; J gene: TRBJ1-1; CDR3 length: 15; CDR3 protein: CASSLGEGAYPEAFF
V gene: TRBV19; J gene: TRBJ2-7; CDR3 length: 15; CDR3 protein: CASSRSGEVSYEQYF
V gene: TRBV24-1; J gene: TRBJ2-1; CDR3 length: 15; CDR3 protein: CATSERGARLNEQFF
V gene: TRBV27; J gene: TRBJ1-3; CDR3 length: 14; CDR3 protein: CASRGQGAGNTIYF
V gene: TRBV19; J gene: TRBJ2-5; CDR3 length: 16; CDR3 protein: CASSPGSVLRGETQYF
V gene: TRBV7-6; J gene: TRBJ1-4; CDR3 length: 18; CDR3 protein: CASSLGGRIISTNEKLFF
V gene: TRBV7-8; J gene: TRBJ1-5; CDR3 length: 15; CDR3 protein: CASSLAQGQNQPQHF
V gene: TRBV29-1; J gene: TRBJ1-4; CDR3 length: 15; CDR3 protein: CSVEQSDGVNEKLFF
V gene: TRBV15; J gene: TRBJ1-2; CDR3 length: 12; CDR3 protein: CATQSGDYGYTF
V gene: TRBV4-1; J gene: TRBJ2-2; CDR3 length: 15; CDR3 protein: CASNQVLGGRGELFF
V gene: TRBV15; J gene: TRBJ1-5; CDR3 length: 17; CDR3 protein: CATSRANQGLGNQPQHF
V gene: TRBV4-2; J gene: TRBJ1-1; CDR3 length: 16; CDR3 protein: CASSHGQGGFDTEAFF
V gene: TRBV4-1; J gene: TRBJ1-1; CDR3 length: 13; CDR3 protein: CASSQTPSTEAFF
V gene: TRBV29-1; J gene: TRBJ1-1; CDR3 length: 11; CDR3 protein: CSVEDITEAFF
V gene: TRBV7-9; J gene: TRBJ1-4; CDR3 length: 14; CDR3 protein: CASSTGPLFEKLFF
V gene: TRBV7-9; J gene: TRBJ2-2; CDR3 length: 15; CDR3 protein: CASSSRDTNTGELFF
V gene: TRBV11-2; J gene: TRBJ1-3; CDR3 length: 16; CDR3 protein: CASSLDLAASGNTIYF
V gene: TRBV12-3/TRBV12-4; J gene: TRBJ1-1; CDR3 length: 15; CDR3 protein: CASSPLRGRGTEAFF
V gene: TRBV7-6; J gene: TRBJ2-3; CDR3 length: 15; CDR3 protein: CASSLRGGRTDTQYF
V gene: TRBV19; J gene: TRBJ1-1; CDR3 length: 14; CDR3 protein: CASSIGAMNTEAFF
V gene: TRBV6-2/TRBV6-3; J gene: TRBJ2-1; CDR3 length: 16; CDR3 protein: CASSFSGGDEFNEQFF
V gene: TRBV12-3/TRBV12-4; J gene: TRBJ2-1; CDR3 length: 12; CDR3 protein: CASRHRDNEQFF
V gene: TRBV10-3; J gene: TRBJ2-1; CDR3 length: 15; CDR3 protein: CAISYRLAGRNEQFF
V gene: TRBV7-2; J gene: TRBJ1-1; CDR3 length: 16; CDR3 protein: CASSFGTQGMNTEAFF
V gene: TRBV9; J gene: TRBJ2-1; CDR3 length: 15; CDR3 protein: CASSVVGSSYNEQFF
V gene: TRBV6-5; J gene: TRBJ2-2; CDR3 length: 15; CDR3 protein: CASSDRGKWAGELFF
V gene: TRBV7-6; J gene: TRBJ2-1; CDR3 length: 13; CDR3 protein: CASRPDGDNEQFF
V gene: TRBV29-1; J gene: TRBJ1-2; CDR3 length: 13; CDR3 protein: CSVVVGQAYGYTF
V gene: TRBV19; J gene: TRBJ1-2; CDR3 length: 15; CDR3 protein: CASKDTHLSNYGYTF